Here is one T cell receptor (beta chain) with its context. Its antigen is not known. This sample was included in a study of T cells in Graves' hyperthyroidism and ophthalmopathy. Study-level results: Most thyroid-expanded clonotypes above 0.001 were also found in blood.

The hyperthyroidism patients had all been newly diagnosed, and their disease duration was under 2 months. Their ages ranged from 18 to 65 years. Regions amplified from RNA transcripts were the TCR beta CDR3 regions. When the TCR CDR3 underwent first-round RT-PCR, the HTBI primer set was used. TCRdb used MiXCR to reprocess the multiplex PCR reads, holding one entry per CDR3 protein. Found here are hundreds of thousands of distinct CDR3 sequences, 13% of them singletons; the top ten hold over 8.5%. The V and J ends lost 2 bases and 0 bases respectively, with 15 bases between them. This CDR3 spans 17 amino acids. Germline values: CDR1 SGDLS, CDR2 YYNGEE.

The source material was blood. V is TRBV9 and J is TRBJ2-1; tentatively, D is TRBD2 (5 bases). The clonotype was recovered from a woman aged 18-29 years with Graves' hyperthyroidism. CDR3 nucleotide sequence: TGTGCCAGCAGCGTCACTCGGGATCCGAGCTCCTACAATGAGCAGTTCTTC. Protein: CASSVTRDPSSYNEQFF.